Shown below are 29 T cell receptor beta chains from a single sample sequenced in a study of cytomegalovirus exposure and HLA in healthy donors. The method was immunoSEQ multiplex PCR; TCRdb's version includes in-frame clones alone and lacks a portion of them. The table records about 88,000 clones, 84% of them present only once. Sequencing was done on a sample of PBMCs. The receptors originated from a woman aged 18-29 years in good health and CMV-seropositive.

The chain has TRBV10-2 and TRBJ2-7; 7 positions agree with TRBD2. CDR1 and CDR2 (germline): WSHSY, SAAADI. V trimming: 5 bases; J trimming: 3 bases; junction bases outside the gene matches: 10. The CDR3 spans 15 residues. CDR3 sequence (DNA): TGCGCCAGCAGTTGGGGGGGGGAGATCCACTACGAGCAGTACTTC. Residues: CASSWGGEIHYEQYF.

This CDR3 reads CASSLGGQGLNEQFF. The CDR3 DNA is TGCGCCAGCAGCTTGGGGGGACAGGGGCTCAATGAGCAGTTCTTC. This rearrangement joins TRBV5-1 to TRBJ2-1; 10 nucleotides agree with TRBD1. Germline V gene data show CDR1 as SGHRS and CDR2 as YFSETQ. This CDR3 spans 15 amino acids. J gave up 6 bases and V 0 bases, and 3 bases lay outside the gene matches.

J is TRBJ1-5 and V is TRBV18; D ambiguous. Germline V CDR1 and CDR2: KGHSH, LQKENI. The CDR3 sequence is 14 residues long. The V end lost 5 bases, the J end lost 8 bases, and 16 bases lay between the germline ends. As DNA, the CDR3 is TGTGCCAGCTCATCAAATCCCAGGCACGAGCCCCAGCATTTT. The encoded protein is CASSSNPRHEPQHF.

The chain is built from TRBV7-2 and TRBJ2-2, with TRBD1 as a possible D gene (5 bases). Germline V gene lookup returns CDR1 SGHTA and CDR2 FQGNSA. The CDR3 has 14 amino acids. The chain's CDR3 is CASLRQSNTGELFF. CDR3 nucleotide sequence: TGTGCTAGCTTGCGACAGTCGAACACCGGGGAGCTGTTTTTT. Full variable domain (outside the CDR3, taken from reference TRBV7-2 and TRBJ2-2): GAGVSQSPSNKVTEKGKDVELRCDPISGHTALYWYRQSLGQGLEFLIYFQGNSAPDKSGLPSDRFSAERTGGSVSTLTIQRTQQEDSAVYLCASLRQSNTGELFFGEGSRLTVL.

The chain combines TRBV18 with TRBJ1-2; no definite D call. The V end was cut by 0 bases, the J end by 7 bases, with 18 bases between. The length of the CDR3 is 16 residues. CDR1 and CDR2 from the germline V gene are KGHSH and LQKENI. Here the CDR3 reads CASSPPGGGPLFGYTF. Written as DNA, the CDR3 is TGTGCCAGCTCACCACCGGGCGGAGGACCCCTATTTGGCTACACCTTC.

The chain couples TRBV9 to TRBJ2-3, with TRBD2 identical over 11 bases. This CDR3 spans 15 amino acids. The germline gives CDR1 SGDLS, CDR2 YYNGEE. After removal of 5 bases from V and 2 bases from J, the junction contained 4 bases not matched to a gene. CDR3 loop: CASSASGGYTDTQYF. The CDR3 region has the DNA TGTGCCAGCAGTGCTAGCGGGGGGTACACAGATACGCAGTATTTT.

CDR3 region: CASTFGTGGGSDTQYF. DNA of the CDR3: TGTGCCAGCACCTTTGGGACAGGGGGAGGCTCAGATACGCAGTATTTT. The genes are TRBV28 and TRBJ2-3; TRBD1 matches at 11 bases. Unmatched junction bases numbered 10, after V lost 7 bases and J lost 4 bases. The CDR3 runs 16 residues. The V gene's germline CDR1 is MDHEN and CDR2 SYDVKM.

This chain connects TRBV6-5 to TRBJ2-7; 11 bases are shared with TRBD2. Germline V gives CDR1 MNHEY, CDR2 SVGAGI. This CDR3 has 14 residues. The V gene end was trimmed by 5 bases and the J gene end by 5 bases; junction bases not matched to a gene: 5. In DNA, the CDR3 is TGTGCCAGCAGTAAGCAGGGACTAGCGGACGAGCAGTACTTC. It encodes CASSKQGLADEQYF.

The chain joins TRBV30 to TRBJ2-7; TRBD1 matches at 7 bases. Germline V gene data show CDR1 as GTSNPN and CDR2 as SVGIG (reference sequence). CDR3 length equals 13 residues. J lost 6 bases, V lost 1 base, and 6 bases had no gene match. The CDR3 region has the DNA TGTGCCTGGAGTGAGACAGGGCTCGCCGAGCAGTACTTC. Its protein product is CAWSETGLAEQYF.

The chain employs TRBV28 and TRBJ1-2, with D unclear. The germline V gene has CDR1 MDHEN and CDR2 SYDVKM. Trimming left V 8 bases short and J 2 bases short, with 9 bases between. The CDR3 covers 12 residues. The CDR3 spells CASQRSNYGYTF. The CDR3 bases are TGTGCCAGCCAGCGATCCAACTATGGCTACACCTTC.

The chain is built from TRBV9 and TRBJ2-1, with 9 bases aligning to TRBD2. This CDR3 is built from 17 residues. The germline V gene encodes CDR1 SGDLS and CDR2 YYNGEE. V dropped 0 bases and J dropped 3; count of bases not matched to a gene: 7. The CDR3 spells CASSVDHGTSFYNEQFF. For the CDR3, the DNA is TGTGCCAGCAGCGTAGACCACGGGACTAGCTTCTACAATGAGCAGTTCTTC.

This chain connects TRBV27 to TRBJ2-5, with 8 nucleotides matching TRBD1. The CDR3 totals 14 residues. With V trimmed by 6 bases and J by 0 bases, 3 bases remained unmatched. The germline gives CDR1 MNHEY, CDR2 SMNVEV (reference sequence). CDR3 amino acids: CASSIQGDQETQYF. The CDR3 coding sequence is TGTGCCAGCAGCATACAGGGGGACCAAGAGACCCAGTACTTC.

CDR3 in amino acids: CASPGGQPLGLGRREVQETQYF. The CDR3 nucleotides read TGTGCCAGCCCGGGGGGGCAGCCGTTGGGACTGGGAAGGAGAGAGGTCCAAGAGACCCAGTACTTC. The chain links TRBV27 to TRBJ2-5; TRBD2 matches 8 bases. The CDR3 runs to 22 residues. The germline gives CDR1 MNHEY, CDR2 SMNVEV (reference sequence). The junction had 30 bases not matched to a gene; V was cut back by 8 bases and J by 1 base.

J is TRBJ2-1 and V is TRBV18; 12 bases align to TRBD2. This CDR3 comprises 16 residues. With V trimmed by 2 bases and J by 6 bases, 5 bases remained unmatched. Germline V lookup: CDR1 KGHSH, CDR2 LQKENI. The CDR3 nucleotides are TGTGCCAGCTCACCAGAACTAGCGGGGGGTATCAATGAGCAGTTCTTC. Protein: CASSPELAGGINEQFF.

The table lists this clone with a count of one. The CDR3 spells CASSLGMRGRAFF. DNA for the CDR3: TGTGCCAGCAGTTTGGGGATGAGGGGGCGGGCTTTCTTT. The rearrangement links TRBV27 to TRBJ1-1; 7 bases are a match to TRBD1. Germline V lookup: CDR1 MNHEY, CDR2 SMNVEV (reference sequence). Trimming took 3 bases from V and 11 from J; bases not matched to a gene: 9. CDR3 length: 13 residues.

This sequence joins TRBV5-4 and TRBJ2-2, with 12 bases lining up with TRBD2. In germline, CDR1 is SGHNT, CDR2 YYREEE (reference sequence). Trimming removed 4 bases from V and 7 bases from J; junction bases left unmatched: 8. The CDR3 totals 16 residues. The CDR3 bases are TGTGCCAGCAGCGAGCTAGCGGGGGGGCCGGGCGGGGAGCTGTTTTTT. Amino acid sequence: CASSELAGGPGGELFF.

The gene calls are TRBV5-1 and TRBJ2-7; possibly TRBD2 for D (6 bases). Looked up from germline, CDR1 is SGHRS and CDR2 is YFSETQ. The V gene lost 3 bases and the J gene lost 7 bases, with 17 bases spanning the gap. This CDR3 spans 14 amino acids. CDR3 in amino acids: CASSSGLGVGEQYF. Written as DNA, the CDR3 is TGCGCCAGCAGCTCGGGACTCGGGGTCGGGGAGCAGTACTTC.

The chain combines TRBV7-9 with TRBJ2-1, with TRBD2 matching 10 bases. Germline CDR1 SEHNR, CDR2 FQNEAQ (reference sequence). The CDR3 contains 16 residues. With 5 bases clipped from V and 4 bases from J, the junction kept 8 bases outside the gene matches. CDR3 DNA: TGTGCCAGCAGCCCCTCAAGCGGGGGGGTTTACAATGAGCAGTTCTTC. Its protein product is CASSPSSGGVYNEQFF.

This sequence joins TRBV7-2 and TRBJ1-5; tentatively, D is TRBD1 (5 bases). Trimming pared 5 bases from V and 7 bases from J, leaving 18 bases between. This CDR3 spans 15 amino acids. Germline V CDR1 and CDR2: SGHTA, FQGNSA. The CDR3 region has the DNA TGTGCCAGCAGCCGCGGGGGATCTGGGGTACAGCCCCAGCATTTT. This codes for CASSRGGSGVQPQHF. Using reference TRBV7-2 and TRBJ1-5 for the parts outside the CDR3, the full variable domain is GAGVSQSPSNKVTEKGKDVELRCDPISGHTALYWYRQSLGQGLEFLIYFQGNSAPDKSGLPSDRFSAERTGGSVSTLTIQRTQQEDSAVYLCASSRGGSGVQPQHFGDGTRLSIL.

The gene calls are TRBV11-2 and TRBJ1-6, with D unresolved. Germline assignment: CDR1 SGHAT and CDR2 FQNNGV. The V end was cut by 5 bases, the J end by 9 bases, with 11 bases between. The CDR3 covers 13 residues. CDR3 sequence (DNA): TGTGCCAGCAGCCGGGTTCGTGGTTCACCCCTCCACTTT. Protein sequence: CASSRVRGSPLHF.

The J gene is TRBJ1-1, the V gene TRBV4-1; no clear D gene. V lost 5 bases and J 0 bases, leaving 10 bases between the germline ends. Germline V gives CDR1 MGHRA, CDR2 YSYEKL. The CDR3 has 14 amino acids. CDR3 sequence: CASSGPPMNTEAFF. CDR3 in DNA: TGCGCCAGCAGCGGGCCCCCTATGAACACTGAAGCTTTCTTT.

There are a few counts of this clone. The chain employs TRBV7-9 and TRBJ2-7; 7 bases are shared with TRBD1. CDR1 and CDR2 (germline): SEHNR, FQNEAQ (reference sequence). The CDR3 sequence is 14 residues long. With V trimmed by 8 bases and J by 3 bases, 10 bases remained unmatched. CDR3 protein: CASGRDSYDYEQYF. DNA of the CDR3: TGTGCCAGCGGCCGGGACAGCTACGACTACGAGCAGTACTTC.

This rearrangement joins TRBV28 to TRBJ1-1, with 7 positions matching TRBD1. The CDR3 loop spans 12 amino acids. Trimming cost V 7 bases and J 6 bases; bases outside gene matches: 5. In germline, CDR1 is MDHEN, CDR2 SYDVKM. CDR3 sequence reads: CASTIQGSEAFF. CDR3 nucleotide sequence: TGTGCCAGCACTATACAGGGGTCTGAAGCTTTCTTT.

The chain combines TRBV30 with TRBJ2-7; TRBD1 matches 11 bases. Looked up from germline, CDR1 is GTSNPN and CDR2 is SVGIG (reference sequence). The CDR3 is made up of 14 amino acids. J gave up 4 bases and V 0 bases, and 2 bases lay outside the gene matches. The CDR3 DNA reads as TGTGCCTGGAGTGTAGGGACAGGGGGGTACGAGCAGTACTTC. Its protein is CAWSVGTGGYEQYF.

CDR3 DNA sequence: TGCGCCAGCAGCTTTAGCTCGGGGGGGCACTACGAGCAGTACTTC. As protein: CASSFSSGGHYEQYF. The gene calls are TRBV5-1 and TRBJ2-7; 8 bases fit TRBD2. J lost 3 bases, V lost 2 bases, and 7 bases had no gene match. Germline V gene data show CDR1 as SGHRS and CDR2 as YFSETQ. CDR3 size: 15 residues.

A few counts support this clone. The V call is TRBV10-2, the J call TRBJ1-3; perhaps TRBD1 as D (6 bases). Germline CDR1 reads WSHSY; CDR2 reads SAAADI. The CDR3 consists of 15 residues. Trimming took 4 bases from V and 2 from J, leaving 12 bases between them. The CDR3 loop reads CASSVWDTTGNTIYF. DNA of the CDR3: TGCGCCAGCAGTGTTTGGGACACGACTGGAAACACCATATATTTT.

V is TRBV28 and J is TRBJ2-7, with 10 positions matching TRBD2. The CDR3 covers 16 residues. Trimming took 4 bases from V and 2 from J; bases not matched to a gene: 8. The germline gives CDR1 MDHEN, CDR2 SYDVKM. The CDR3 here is CASSSTGTSAPYEQYF. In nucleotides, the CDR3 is TGTGCCAGCAGTTCTACCGGGACTAGCGCGCCCTACGAGCAGTACTTC.

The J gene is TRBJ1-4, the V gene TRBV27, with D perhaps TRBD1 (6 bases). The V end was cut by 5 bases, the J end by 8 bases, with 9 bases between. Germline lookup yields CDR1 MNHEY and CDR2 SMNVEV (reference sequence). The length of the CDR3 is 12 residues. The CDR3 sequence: CASSLDREKLFF. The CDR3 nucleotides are TGTGCCAGCAGTCTGGACAGAGAAAAACTGTTTTTT.

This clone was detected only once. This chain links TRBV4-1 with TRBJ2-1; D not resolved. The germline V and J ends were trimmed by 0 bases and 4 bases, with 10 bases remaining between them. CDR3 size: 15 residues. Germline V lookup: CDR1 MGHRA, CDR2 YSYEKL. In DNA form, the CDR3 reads TGCGCCAGCAGCCAAGACAGGTCCTCGTACAATGAGCAGTTCTTC. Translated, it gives CASSQDRSSYNEQFF.